This T cell receptor beta chain is from a study of T cell responses to AZD1222 COVID-19 vaccine. Trimming pared 5 bases from V and 4 bases from J, leaving 14 bases between. CDR1 and CDR2 from the germline V gene are MNHEY and SMNVEV (reference sequence). This CDR3 is 14 amino acids long. Regarding the study as a whole: The breadth and depth of Spike-specific TCRs increased once two AZD1222 doses had been given. Among the donors, most were white British and more were female, and clonal diversity was possibly underestimated.

Notes on this clone: Its specificity is unknown.

Sequencing was performed with immunoSEQ multiplex PCR; in TCRdb, only in-frame clones are kept and a portion is missing. This sample has fewer than 100,000 clones, with 85% to 90% found just once. Doses given second, at about 4 or about 12 weeks, were pooled. The sequence was obtained from an adult who received the AZD1222 COVID-19 vaccine. The starting material was peripheral blood, obtained 28 days after the second AZD1222 dose. The J gene is TRBJ1-2, the V gene TRBV27; no clear D gene. CDR3 DNA sequence: TGTGCCAGCAGTACCAGACACGAATCCTATGGCTACACCTTC. It codes for CASSTRHESYGYTF.